The 10 T cell receptor beta chains presented below share a single source sample, sequenced in a study of human T cells and chemical hapten exposure. Indicated time point: pre-sensitization, week 0. Treatment: therapeutic diphenylcyclopropenone sensitization with weekly scalp DPC. Each CDR3 protein is one row after TCRdb ran MiXCR on the RACE reads. The sample holds 240,000 or so distinct CDR3 sequences, 7.5% to 9% seen once. This material consisted of whole blood, taken in connection with sensitization to the hapten diphenylcyclopropenone (DPC). All receptors derive from a woman aged 35 to 49 with alopecia areata. Some clones in this sample may be carry-over from other donors' samples.

This clonotype was seen many times. V is TRBV7-9 and J is TRBJ2-5; 9 nucleotides agree with TRBD1. CDR3 length: 15 residues. Germline loops: CDR1 SEHNR, CDR2 FQNEAQ (reference sequence). J was trimmed by 4 bases and V by 5 bases; bases with no gene match: 8. The CDR3 DNA follows: TGTGCCAGCAGCCGGCGACAGGGGGGGAGAGAGACCCAGTACTTC. Its translation: CASSRRQGGRETQYF.

There are a few counts of this clonotype. This chain links TRBV5-6 with TRBJ2-7, with TRBD2 as a possible D gene (5 bases). The germline V and J ends were trimmed by 3 bases and 0 bases, with 16 bases remaining between them. Germline V gene data show CDR1 as SGHDT and CDR2 as YYEEEE. This CDR3 region has 16 residues. The CDR3 region is CASSSPKWESSYEQYF. In DNA, the CDR3 is TGTGCCAGCAGCTCGCCTAAATGGGAGAGCTCCTACGAGCAGTACTTC.

The sample holds many counts of this clonotype. The V and J genes are TRBV28 and TRBJ1-6; 7 bases map to TRBD1. J lost 3 bases, V lost 1 base, and 9 bases had no gene match. CDR3 size: 18 residues. Germline assignment: CDR1 MDHEN and CDR2 SYDVKM. The DNA for the CDR3 is TGTGCCAGCAGTTTATTCCGACAGGGTTCCGACTATAATTCACCCCTCCACTTT. Translation gives CASSLFRQGSDYNSPLHF.

The rearrangement joins TRBV7-2 to TRBJ1-2; D is unresolved. V was shortened by 1 base and J by 8 bases, with 14 bases between the two germline ends. The CDR3 contains 14 residues. Germline CDR1 SGHTA, CDR2 FQGNSA. The CDR3 nucleotides are TGTGCCAGCAGCTTAGGCCCATTGGGAAGAGGCTACACCTTC. Amino acid sequence: CASSLGPLGRGYTF.

The rearrangement links TRBV6-5 to TRBJ2-1, with 11 bases identical to TRBD2. CDR3 length equals 14 residues. V gave up 7 bases and J gave up 11 bases; unmatched junction bases: 10. Germline CDR1 and CDR2: MNHEY and SVGAGI. The CDR3 here is CASTLPGTSGQQFF. The CDR3 DNA reads as TGTGCCAGCACCTTACCCGGGACTAGCGGACAGCAGTTCTTC.

The CDR3 region has the DNA TGTGCCATCAGGGGAGGTGAACTCTCTGGAAACACCATATATTTT. It codes for CAIRGGELSGNTIYF. The chain links TRBV10-3 to TRBJ1-3; D gene uncertain. Trimming pared 6 bases from V and 0 bases from J, leaving 12 bases between. The CDR3 sequence is 15 residues long. Germline V gene lookup returns CDR1 ENHRY and CDR2 SYGVKD.

V usage is TRBV5-1 and J usage is TRBJ2-5, with 13 positions matching TRBD2. The CDR3 runs to 16 residues. Losses at the gene ends were 5 bases for V and 5 bases for J; bases not matched to a gene: 9. Germline loops: CDR1 SGHRS, CDR2 YFSETQ. CDR3 sequence reads: CASSFGLAGATETQYF. Here the CDR3 DNA reads TGCGCCAGCAGTTTTGGACTAGCGGGAGCTACTGAGACCCAGTACTTC.

The V call is TRBV28, the J call TRBJ2-1; TRBD2 matches 11 bases. The germline CDR1 and CDR2 sequences are MDHEN and SYDVKM. V was clipped by 7 bases and J by 8 bases; unmatched bases: 13. The CDR3 contains 16 residues. The CDR3 loop reads CASTLPTSGSIHEQFF. The DNA of the CDR3 is TGTGCCAGCACCCTCCCCACTAGCGGGAGTATCCATGAGCAGTTCTTC.

This clonotype has a handful of counts. CDR3 nucleotide sequence: TGTGCCAGCAGCTTAGTGGGACAGAAACCATCTGGGGCCAACGTCCTGACTTTC. Its protein product is CASSLVGQKPSGANVLTF. This rearrangement joins TRBV11-2 to TRBJ2-6; TRBD1 matches 7 bases. CDR1 is SGHAT, CDR2 FQNNGV, per germline. The CDR3 sequence is 18 residues long. J was trimmed by 1 base and V by 1 base; bases with no gene match: 7.

V and J are TRBV11-2 and TRBJ2-3, with D perhaps TRBD1 (5 bases). V was cut by 3 bases and J by 3 bases, with 10 bases left in between. CDR1 is SGHAT, CDR2 FQNNGV, per germline. The CDR3 consists of 14 residues. This chain's CDR3 is CASSLSRETDTQYF. In DNA, the CDR3 is TGTGCCAGCAGCTTGTCCAGGGAAACAGATACGCAGTATTTT.